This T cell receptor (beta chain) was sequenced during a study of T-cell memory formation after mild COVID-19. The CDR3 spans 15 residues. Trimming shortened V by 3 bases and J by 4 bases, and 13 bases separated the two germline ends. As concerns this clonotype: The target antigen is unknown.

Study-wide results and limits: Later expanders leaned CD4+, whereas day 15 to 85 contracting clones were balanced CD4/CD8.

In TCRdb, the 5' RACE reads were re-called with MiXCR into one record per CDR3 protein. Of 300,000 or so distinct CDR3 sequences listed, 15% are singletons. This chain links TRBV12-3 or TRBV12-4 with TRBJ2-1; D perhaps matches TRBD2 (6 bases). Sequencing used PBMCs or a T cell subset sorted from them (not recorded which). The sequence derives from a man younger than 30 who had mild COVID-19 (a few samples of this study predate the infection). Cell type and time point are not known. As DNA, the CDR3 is TGTGCCAGCAGTTTTTCGGGAGTCATATACAATGAGCAGTTCTTC. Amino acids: CASSFSGVIYNEQFF.